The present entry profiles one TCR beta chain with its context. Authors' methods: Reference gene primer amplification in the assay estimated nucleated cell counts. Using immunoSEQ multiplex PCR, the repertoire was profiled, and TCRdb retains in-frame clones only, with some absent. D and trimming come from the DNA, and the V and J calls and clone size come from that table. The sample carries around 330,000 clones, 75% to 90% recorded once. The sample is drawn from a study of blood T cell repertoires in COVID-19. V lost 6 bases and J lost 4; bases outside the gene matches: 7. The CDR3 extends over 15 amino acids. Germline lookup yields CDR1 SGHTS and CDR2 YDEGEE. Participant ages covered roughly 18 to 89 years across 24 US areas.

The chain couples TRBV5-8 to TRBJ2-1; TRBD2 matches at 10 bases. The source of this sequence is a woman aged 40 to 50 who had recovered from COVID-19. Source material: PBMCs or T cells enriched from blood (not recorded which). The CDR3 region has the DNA TGTGCCAGCAACCAGCGGGAGGGCCCGTACAATGAGCAGTTCTTC. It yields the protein CASNQREGPYNEQFF.